The sample holds one count of the clone carrying this T cell receptor (beta chain). The sample comes from a study of blood T cell repertoires in COVID-19. Study context: Both acute and convalescent COVID-19 samples were obtained from the United States, Italy and Spain. In each case, the material was cDNA or gDNA derived from T cells, B-cell-depleted T cells, or PBMCs.

The CDR3 extends over 14 amino acids. With 6 bases clipped from V and 6 bases from J, the junction kept 6 bases outside the gene matches. Germline V gives CDR1 KGHSH, CDR2 LQKENI. Original analysis: Nucleated cell number was recorded as an estimate derived from reference gene primer amplification. Only in-frame clones appear in the TCRdb table, and some are missing; sequencing was by immunoSEQ multiplex PCR. V, J and clone size derive from that table, while D and trimming were established from the DNA sequence. The sample records approximately 120,000 clones, more than 60% being singletons. The chain recombines TRBV18 with TRBJ1-5, with TRBD1 matching 9 bases. The TCR was taken from a woman in her seventies with acute or convalescent COVID-19. The sequenced sample was peripheral blood. CDR3 region: CASSSGQGGQPQHF. The CDR3 nucleotides read TGTGCCAGCTCGTCGGGACAGGGAGGTCAGCCCCAGCATTTT. Full variable domain (missing parts from reference TRBV18 and TRBJ1-5): NAGVMQNPRHLVRRRGQEARLRCSPMKGHSHVYWYRQLPEEGLKFMVYLQKENIIDESGMPKERFSAEFPKEGPSILRIQQVVRGDSAAYFCASSSGQGGQPQHFGDGTRLSIL.